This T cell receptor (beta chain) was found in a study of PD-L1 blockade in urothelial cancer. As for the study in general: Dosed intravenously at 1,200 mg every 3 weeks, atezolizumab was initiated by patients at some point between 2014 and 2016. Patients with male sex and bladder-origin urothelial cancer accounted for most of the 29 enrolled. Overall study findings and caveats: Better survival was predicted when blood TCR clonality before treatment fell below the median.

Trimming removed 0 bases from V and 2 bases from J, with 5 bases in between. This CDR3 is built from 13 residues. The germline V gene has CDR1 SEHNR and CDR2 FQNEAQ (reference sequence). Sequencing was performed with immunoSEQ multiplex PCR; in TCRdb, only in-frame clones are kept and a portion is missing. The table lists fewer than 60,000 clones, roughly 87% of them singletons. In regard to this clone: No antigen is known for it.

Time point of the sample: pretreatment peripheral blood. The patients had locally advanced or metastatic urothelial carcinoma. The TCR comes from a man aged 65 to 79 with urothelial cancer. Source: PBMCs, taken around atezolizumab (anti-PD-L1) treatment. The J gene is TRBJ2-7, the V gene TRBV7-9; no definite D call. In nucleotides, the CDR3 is TGTGCCAGCAGCTTAGCGTCAACCTACGAGCAGTACTTC. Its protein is CASSLASTYEQYF.